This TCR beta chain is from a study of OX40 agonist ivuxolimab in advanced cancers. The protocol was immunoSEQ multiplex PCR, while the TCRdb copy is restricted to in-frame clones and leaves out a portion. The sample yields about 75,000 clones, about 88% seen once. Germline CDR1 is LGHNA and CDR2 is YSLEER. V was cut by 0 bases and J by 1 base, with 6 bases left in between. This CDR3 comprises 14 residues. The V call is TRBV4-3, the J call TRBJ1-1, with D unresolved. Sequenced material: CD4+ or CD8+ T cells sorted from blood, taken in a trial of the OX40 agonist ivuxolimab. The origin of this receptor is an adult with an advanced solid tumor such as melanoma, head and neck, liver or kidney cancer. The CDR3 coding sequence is TGCGCCAGCAGCCAAGAACCAGGGAACACTGAAGCTTTCTTT. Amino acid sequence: CASSQEPGNTEAFF.